The sequence of this TCR beta chain was determined in a study of human T cells and chemical hapten exposure. Time point of the sample: pre-sensitization, week 0. Documented treatment: therapeutic diphenylcyclopropenone sensitization with weekly scalp DPC. Ahead of applying each patch test, blood was sampled. One entry per CDR3 protein, called by TCRdb with MiXCR from the RACE reads. The top ten hold over 2% of the sample, which has under 300,000 distinct CDR3 sequences, approximately 8.6% seen once. Germline V lookup: CDR1 MNHEY, CDR2 SVGEGT. The CDR3 loop spans 13 amino acids. Between the trimmed V and J ends, which lost 0 bases and 6 bases, there was a span of 7 bases.

The TCR comes from a woman aged 40 to 50 with alopecia areata. Some clones in this sample may be carry-over from other donors' samples. The chain has TRBV6-2 or TRBV6-3 and TRBJ2-3; D is uncertain. This sample comprised whole blood, obtained in connection with sensitization to the hapten diphenylcyclopropenone (DPC). CDR3 in DNA: TGTGCCAGCAGTTACTCCGCTCGGGATACGCAGTATTTT. Translated: CASSYSARDTQYF.